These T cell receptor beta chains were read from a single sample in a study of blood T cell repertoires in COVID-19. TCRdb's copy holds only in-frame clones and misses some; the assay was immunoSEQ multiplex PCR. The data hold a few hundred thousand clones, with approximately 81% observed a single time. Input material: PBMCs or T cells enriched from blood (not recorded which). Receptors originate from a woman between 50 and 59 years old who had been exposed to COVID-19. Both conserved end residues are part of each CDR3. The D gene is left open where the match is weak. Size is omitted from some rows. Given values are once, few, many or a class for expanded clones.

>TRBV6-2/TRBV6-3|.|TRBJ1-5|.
TGTGCCAGCAGCGAGAAATCTCAGCCCCAGCATTTT
CASSEKSQPQHF
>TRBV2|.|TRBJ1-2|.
TGTGCCAGCAGTGAAAGCGGCGGCGGTGGCTACACCTTC
CASSESGGGGYTF
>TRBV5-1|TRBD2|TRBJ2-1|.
TGCGCCAGCAGCTTGACTAGCGGGGGTGATGAGCAGTTCTTC
CASSLTSGGDEQFF
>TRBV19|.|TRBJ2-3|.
TGTGCCAGTAGTATAACCCCGGCGGGGGCGACAGATACGCAGTATTTT
CASSITPAGATDTQYF
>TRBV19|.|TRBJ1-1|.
TGTGCCAGTGCGGGATCGTGGAACACTGAAGCTTTCTTT
CASAGSWNTEAFF
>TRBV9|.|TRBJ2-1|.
TGTGCCAGCAGCGTAGCAGGGGGGCAGGTGAATGAGCAGTTCTTC
CASSVAGGQVNEQFF
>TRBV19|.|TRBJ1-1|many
TGTGCCAGTAGTATATCCCTTGACACTGAAGCTTTCTTT
CASSISLDTEAFF
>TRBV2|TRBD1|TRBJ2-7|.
TGTGCCAGCATCCGGGACAGGGCTGGATACGAGCAGTACTTC
CASIRDRAGYEQYF
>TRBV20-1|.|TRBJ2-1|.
TGCAGTGCCCTATTGTATGAGCAGTTCTTC
CSALLYEQFF
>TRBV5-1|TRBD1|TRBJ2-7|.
TGCGCCAGCAGCTTGGTGGGGACAGGGGCGGGCTCCTACGAGCAGTACTTC
CASSLVGTGAGSYEQYF
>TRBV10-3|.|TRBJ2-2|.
TGTGCCATCAGTGAGTCAAGGGTGGCTGCGGGGCCCGGGGAGCTGTTTTTT
CAISESRVAAGPGELFF
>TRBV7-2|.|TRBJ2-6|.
TGTGCCAGCAGCCCCCGTCGTGTGGGGGGGCCCTCTGGGGCCAACGTCCTGACTTTC
CASSPRRVGGPSGANVLTF
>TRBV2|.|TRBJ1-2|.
TGTGCCAGCAGTGAAGCGAACAGGGCGGGCTACACCTTC
CASSEANRAGYTF
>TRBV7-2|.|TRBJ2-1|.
TGTGCCAGCAGCTCGGAGCGGGACTCAGGGGATGTTGAGCAGTTCTTC
CASSSERDSGDVEQFF
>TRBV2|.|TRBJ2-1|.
TGTGCCAGCAGCGACCAGGGGAGCGATGAGCAGTTCTTC
CASSDQGSDEQFF
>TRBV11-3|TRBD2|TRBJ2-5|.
TGTGCCAGCAGCTTGGGAGGGGTAGAGACCCAGTACTTC
CASSLGGVETQYF
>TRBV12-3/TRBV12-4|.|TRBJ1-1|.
TGTGCCAGCAGCCTTTCGGGGGGAGGTGAAGCTTTCTTT
CASSLSGGGEAFF
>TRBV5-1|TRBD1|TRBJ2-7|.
TGCGCCAGCAGCTTGTCGGGACAGTACGAGCAGTACTTC
CASSLSGQYEQYF
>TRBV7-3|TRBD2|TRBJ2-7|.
TGTGCCAGCAGCGCCCGGGCGGGAGGGGAGCAGTACTTC
CASSARAGGEQYF
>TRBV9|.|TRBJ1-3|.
TGTGCCAGCAGCATGCGAGGAAACACCATATATTTT
CASSMRGNTIYF
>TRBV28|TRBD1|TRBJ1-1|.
TGTGCCAGCAGCCCCCTCGGGACAGTGAACACTGAAGCTTTCTTT
CASSPLGTVNTEAFF
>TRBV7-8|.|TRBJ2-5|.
TGTGCCAGCAGCCCCACAGGCCCCCAAGAGACCCAGTACTTC
CASSPTGPQETQYF
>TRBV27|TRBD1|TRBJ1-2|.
TGTGCCAGCAGTCCGTCCTTGACAGGGTCCGGCTACACCTTC
CASSPSLTGSGYTF
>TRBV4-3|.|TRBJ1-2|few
TGCGCCAGCAGCCACCGAAGGGGATATGGCTACACCTTC
CASSHRRGYGYTF
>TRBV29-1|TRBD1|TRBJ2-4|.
TGCAGCGTTGAAAAAGCTACAGGGGGCGTTTTAGCCAAAAACATTCAGTACTTC
CSVEKATGGVLAKNIQYF
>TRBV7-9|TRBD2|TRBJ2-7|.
TGTGCCAGCGCGGGACTAGATAGGAACGAGCAGTACTTC
CASAGLDRNEQYF
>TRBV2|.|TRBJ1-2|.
TGTGCCAGCAGTGAGACTGGGAGGGAATATGGCTACACCTTC
CASSETGREYGYTF
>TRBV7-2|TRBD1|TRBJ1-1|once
TGTGCCAGCAGCTCTGGGGACAGGGTCACTGAAGCTTTCTTT
CASSSGDRVTEAFF
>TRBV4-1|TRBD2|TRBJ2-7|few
TGCGCCAGCAGCCGGGAGGGGCGGGTTCTACCCTACGAGCAGTACTTC
CASSREGRVLPYEQYF
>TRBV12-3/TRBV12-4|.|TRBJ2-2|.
TGTGCCAGCAGTCCATTACATGCCGGGGAGCTGTTTTTT
CASSPLHAGELFF
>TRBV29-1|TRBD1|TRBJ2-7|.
TGCAGCGTCACTCGGACAGGGCTCCACGAGCAGTACTTC
CSVTRTGLHEQYF
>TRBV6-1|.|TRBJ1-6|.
TGTGCCAGCAGTGAAGGAGCAATGAGGACCCTCCACTTT
CASSEGAMRTLHF
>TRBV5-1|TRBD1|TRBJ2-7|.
TGCGCCAGCACCGAGGCGAGTTACAGGGGCGAGCAGTACTTC
CASTEASYRGEQYF
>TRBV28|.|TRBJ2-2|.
TGTGCCAGCAGCCTACAGTTGACCGGGGAGCTGTTTTTT
CASSLQLTGELFF
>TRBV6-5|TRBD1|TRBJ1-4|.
TGTGCCACACAATCGACAGGGATCGGGAAACTGTTTTTT
CATQSTGIGKLFF